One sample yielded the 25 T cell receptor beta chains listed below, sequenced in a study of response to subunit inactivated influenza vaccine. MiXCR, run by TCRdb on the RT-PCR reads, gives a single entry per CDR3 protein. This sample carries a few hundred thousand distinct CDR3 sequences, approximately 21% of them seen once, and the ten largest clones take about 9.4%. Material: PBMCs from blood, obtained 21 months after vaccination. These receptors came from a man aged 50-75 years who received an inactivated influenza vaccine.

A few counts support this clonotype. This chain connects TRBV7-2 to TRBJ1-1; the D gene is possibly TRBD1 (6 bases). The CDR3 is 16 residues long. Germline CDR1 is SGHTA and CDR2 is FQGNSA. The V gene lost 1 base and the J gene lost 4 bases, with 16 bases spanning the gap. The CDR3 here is CASSLVSGGTTTEAFF. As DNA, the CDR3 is TGTGCCAGCAGCTTAGTTTCCGGGGGCACTACCACTGAAGCTTTCTTT.

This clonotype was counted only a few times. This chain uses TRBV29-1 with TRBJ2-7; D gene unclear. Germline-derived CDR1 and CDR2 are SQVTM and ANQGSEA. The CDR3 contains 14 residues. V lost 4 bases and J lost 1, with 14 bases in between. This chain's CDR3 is CSVVKAAHSYEQYF. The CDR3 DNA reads TGCAGCGTTGTTAAGGCGGCTCATTCCTACGAGCAGTACTTC.

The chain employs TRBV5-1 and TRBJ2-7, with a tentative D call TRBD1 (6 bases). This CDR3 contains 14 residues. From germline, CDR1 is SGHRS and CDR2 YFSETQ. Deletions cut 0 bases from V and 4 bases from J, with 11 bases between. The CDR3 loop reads CASSLVAGAYEQYF. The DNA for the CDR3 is TGCGCCAGCAGCTTGGTGGCAGGGGCGTACGAGCAGTACTTC.

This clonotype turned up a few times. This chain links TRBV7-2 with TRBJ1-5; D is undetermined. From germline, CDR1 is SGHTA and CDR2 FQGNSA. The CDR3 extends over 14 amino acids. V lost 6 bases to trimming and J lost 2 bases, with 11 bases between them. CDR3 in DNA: TGTGCCAGCAGTACTAGGGAGGGCAATCAGCCCCAGCATTTT. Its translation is CASSTREGNQPQHF.

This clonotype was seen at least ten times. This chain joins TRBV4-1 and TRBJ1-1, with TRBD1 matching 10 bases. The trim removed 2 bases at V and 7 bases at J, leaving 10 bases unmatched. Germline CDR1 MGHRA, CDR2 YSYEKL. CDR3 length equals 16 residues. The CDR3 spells CASSQSDRGGTGEAFF. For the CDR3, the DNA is TGCGCCAGCAGCCAATCGGACAGGGGGGGAACAGGTGAAGCTTTCTTT.

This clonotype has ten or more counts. This chain's CDR3 is CASSIGTGNSPLHF. In nucleotides, the CDR3 is TGTGCCAGTAGTATCGGGACAGGGAATTCACCCCTCCACTTT. The rearrangement uses TRBV19 and TRBJ1-6; the match to TRBD1 covers 9 bases. This CDR3 comprises 14 residues. Germline lookup yields CDR1 LNHDA and CDR2 SQIVND (reference sequence). With 3 bases clipped from V and 7 bases from J, the junction kept 1 base outside the gene matches.

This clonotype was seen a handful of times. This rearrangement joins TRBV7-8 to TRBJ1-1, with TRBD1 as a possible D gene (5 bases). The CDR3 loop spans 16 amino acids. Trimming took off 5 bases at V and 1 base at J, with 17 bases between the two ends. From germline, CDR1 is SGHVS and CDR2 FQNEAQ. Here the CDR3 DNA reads TGTGCCAGCAGCCGGTACATTAAGGACAAGAACACTGAAGCTTTCTTT. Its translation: CASSRYIKDKNTEAFF.

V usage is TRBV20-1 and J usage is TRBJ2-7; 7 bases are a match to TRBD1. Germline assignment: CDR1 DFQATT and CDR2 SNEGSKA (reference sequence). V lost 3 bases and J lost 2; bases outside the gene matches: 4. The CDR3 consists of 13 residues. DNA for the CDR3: TGCAGTGCTAGGGATGACAGGGCCTACGAGCAGTACTTC. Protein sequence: CSARDDRAYEQYF.

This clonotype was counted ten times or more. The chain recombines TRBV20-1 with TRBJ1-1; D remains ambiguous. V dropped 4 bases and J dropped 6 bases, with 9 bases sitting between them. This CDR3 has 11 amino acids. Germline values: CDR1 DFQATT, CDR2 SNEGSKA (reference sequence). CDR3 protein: CSAKVVPEAFF. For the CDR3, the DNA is TGCAGTGCTAAGGTAGTTCCTGAAGCTTTCTTT.

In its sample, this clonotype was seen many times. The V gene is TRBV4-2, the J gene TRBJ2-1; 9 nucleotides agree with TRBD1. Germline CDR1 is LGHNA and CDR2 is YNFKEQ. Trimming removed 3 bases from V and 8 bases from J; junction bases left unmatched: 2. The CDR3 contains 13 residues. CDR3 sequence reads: CASSHRQGDEQFF. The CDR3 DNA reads TGTGCCAGCAGCCATCGACAGGGGGATGAGCAGTTCTTC.

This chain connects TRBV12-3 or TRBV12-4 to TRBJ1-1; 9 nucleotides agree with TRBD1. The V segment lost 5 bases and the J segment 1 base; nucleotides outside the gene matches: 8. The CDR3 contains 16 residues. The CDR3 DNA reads TGTGCCAGCAGTCCGAGGCCGGGACAGGGGAACACTGAAGCTTTCTTT. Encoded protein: CASSPRPGQGNTEAFF.

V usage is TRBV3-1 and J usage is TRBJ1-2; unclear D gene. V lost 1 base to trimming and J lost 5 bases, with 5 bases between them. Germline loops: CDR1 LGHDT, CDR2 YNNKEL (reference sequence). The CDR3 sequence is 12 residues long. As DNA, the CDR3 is TGTGCCAGCAGCCAAGGCGAGTATGGCTACACCTTC. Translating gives CASSQGEYGYTF.

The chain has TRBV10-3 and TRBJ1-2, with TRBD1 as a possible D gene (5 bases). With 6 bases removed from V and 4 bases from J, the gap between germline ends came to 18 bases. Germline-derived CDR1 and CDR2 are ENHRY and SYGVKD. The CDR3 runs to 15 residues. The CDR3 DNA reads TGTGCCATCAGCGACCCGACACTCGGGGGCTATGGCTACACCTTC. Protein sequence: CAISDPTLGGYGYTF.

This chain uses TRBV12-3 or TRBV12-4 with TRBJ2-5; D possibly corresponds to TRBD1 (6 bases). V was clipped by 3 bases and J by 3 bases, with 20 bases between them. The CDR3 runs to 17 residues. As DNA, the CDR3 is TGTGCCAGCAGTTTTCTTCTTACAGGGAAGATAAAAGAGACCCAGTACTTC. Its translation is CASSFLLTGKIKETQYF.

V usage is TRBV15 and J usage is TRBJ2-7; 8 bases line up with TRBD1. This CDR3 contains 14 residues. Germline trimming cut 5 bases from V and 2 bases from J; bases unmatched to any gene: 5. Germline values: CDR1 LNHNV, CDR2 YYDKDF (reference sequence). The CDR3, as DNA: TGTGCCACCAGCCCAGGGGGCCGTCCCTACGAGCAGTACTTC. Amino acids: CATSPGGRPYEQYF.

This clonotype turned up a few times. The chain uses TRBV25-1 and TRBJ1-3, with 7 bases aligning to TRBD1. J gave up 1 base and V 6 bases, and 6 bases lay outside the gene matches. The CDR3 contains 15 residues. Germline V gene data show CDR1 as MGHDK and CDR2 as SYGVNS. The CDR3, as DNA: TGTGCCAGCAGCCCCTTGACAGGGTCTGGAAACACCATATATTTT. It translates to CASSPLTGSGNTIYF.

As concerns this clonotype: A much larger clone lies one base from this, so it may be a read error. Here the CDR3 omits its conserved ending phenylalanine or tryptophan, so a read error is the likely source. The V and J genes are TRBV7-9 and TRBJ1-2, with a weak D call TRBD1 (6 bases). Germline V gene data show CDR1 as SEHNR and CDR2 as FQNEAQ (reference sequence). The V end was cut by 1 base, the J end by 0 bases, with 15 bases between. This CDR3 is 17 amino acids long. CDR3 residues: CASSLVQGRSPNYGYTL. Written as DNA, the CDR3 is TGTGCCAGCAGCTTAGTCCAGGGGCGCAGCCCTAACTATGGCTACACCTTG.

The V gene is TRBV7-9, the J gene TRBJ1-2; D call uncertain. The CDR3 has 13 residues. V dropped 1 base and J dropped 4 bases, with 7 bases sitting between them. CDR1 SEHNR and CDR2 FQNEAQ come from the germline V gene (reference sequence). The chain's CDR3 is CASSLGSIYGYTF. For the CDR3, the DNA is TGTGCCAGCAGCTTAGGCAGTATCTATGGCTACACCTTC. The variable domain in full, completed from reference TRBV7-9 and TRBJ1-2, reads DTGVSQNPRHKITKRGQNVTFRCDPISEHNRLYWYRQTLGQGPEFLTYFQNEAQLEKSRLLSDRFSAERPKGSFSTLEIQRTEQGDSAMYLCASSLGSIYGYTFGSGTRLTVV.

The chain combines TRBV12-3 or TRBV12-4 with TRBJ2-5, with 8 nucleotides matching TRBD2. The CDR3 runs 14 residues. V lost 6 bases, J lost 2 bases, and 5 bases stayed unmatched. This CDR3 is CASRERGRQETQYF. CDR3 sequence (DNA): TGTGCCAGCAGAGAGCGGGGGCGGCAAGAGACCCAGTACTTC.

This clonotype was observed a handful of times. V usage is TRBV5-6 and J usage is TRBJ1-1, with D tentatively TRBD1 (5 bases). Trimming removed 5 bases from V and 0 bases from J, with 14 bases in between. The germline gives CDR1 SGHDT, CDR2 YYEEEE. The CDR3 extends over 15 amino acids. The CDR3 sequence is CASSAKGLMNTEAFF. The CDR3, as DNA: TGTGCCAGCAGTGCTAAGGGGTTAATGAACACTGAAGCTTTCTTT.

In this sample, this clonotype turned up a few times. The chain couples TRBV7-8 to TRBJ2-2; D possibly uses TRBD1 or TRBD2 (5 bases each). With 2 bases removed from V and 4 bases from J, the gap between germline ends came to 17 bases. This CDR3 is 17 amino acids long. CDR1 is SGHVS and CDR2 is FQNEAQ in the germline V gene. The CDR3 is CASSLMGRPSGTGELFF. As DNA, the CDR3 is TGTGCCAGCAGCTTAATGGGACGGCCCTCGGGCACCGGGGAGCTGTTTTTT.

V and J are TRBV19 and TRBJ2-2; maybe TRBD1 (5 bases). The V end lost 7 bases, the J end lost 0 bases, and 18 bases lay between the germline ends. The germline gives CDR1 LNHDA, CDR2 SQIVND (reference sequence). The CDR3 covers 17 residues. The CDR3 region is CASIQGFGAANTGELFF. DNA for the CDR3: TGTGCCAGTATCCAGGGTTTCGGTGCCGCGAACACCGGGGAGCTGTTTTTT.

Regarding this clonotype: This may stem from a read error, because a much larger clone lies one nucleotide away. CDR3 in DNA: TGTGCCAGCAGTTCCGGAAGCGACACTGAAGCTTTCTTT. Its translation is CASSSGSDTEAFF. V is TRBV27 and J is TRBJ1-1; no reliable D call. V was cut by 4 bases and J by 3 bases, with 9 bases left in between. The CDR3 has 13 amino acids. Looked up from germline, CDR1 is MNHEY and CDR2 is SMNVEV (reference sequence).

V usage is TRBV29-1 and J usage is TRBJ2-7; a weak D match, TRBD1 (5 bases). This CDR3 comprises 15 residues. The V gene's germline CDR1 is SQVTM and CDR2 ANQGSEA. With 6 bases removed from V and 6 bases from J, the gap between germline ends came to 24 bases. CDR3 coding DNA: TGCAGCGTCGCTCCCCACGGCAGGGTAGTAGCCGAGCAGTACTTC. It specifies CSVAPHGRVVAEQYF.

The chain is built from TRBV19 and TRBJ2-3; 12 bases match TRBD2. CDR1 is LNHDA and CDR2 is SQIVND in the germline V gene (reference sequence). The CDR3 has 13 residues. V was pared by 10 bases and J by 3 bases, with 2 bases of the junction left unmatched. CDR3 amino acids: CATTSGSTDTQYF. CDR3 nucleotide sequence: TGTGCCACGACTAGCGGGAGTACAGATACGCAGTATTTT.